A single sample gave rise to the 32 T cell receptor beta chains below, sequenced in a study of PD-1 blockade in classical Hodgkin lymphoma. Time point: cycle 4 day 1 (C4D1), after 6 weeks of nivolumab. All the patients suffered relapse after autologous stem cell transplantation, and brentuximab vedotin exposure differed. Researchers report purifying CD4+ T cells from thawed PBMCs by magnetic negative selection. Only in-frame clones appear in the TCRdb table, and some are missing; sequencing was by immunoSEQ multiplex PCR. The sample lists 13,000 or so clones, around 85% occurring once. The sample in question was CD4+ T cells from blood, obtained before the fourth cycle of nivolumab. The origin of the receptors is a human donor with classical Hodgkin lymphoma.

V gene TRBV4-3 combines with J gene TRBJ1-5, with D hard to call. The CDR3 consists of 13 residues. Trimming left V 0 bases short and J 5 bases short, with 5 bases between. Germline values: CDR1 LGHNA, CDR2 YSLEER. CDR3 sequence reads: CASSQDLHQPQHF. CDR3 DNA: TGCGCCAGCAGCCAAGACCTGCATCAGCCCCAGCATTTT.

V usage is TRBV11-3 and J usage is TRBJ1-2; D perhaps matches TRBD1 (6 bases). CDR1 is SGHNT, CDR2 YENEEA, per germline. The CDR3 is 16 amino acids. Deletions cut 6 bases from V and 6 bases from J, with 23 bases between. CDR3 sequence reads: CASRELTGFSLNGYTF. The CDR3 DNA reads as TGTGCCAGCAGGGAACTGACAGGTTTTTCACTTAATGGCTACACCTTC. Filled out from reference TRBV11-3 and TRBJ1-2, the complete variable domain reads EAGVVQSPRYKIIEKKQPVAFWCNPISGHNTLYWYLQNLGQGPELLIRYENEEAVDDSQLPKDRFSAERLKGVDSTLKIQPAELGDSAVYLCASRELTGFSLNGYTFGSGTRLTVV.

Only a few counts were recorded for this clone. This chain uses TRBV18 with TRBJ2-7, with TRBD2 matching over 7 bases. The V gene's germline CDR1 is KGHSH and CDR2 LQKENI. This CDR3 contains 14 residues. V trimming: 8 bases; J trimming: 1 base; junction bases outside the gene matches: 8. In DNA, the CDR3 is TGTGCCAGCGCTCGCGGACTAGAATCCTACGAGCAGTACTTC. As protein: CASARGLESYEQYF. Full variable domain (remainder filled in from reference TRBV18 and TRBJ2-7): NAGVMQNPRHLVRRRGQEARLRCSPMKGHSHVYWYRQLPEEGLKFMVYLQKENIIDESGMPKERFSAEFPKEGPSILRIQQVVRGDSAAYFCASARGLESYEQYFGPGTRLTVT.

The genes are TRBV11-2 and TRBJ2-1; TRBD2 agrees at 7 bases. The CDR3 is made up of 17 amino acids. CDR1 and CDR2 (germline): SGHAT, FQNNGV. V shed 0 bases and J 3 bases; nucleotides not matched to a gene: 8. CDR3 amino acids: CASSLEWLADLYNEQFF. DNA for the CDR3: TGTGCCAGCAGCTTAGAATGGCTAGCGGATCTCTACAATGAGCAGTTCTTC.

The CDR3 sequence: CASSPSAGNYQPQHF. The CDR3 DNA sequence: TGTGCCAGCAGCCCCAGTGCGGGAAACTATCAGCCCCAGCATTTT. The chain is built from TRBV7-2 and TRBJ1-5; D ambiguous. Germline V lookup: CDR1 SGHTA, CDR2 FQGNSA. This CDR3 contains 15 residues. V lost 5 bases, J lost 5 bases, and 16 bases lay in between.

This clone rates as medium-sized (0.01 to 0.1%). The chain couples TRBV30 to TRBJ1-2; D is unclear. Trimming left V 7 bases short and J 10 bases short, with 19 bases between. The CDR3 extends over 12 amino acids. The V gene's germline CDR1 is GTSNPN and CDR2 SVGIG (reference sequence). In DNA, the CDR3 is TGTGCCTACCACTCGCTAGGGTCGCCCTACACCTTC. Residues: CAYHSLGSPYTF.

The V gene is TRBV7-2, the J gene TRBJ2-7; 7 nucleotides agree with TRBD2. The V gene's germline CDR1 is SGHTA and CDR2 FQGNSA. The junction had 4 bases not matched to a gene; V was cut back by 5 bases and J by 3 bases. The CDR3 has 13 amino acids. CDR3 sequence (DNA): TGTGCCAGCAGCCCGGGAGGCTACTACGAGCAGTACTTC. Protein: CASSPGGYYEQYF.

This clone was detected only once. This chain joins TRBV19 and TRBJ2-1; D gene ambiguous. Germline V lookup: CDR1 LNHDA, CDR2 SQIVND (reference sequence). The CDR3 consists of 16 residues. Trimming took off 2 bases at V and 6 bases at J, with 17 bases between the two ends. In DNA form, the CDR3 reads TGTGCCAGTAGTATAAGGTGGGATAAGGTCGGCAATGAGCAGTTCTTC. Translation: CASSIRWDKVGNEQFF.

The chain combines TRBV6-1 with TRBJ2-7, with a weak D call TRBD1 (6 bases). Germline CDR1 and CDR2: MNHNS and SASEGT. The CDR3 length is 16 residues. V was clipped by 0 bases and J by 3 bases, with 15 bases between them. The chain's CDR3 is CASSEATQGGLYEQYF. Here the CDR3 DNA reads TGTGCCAGCAGTGAAGCGACACAGGGCGGACTCTACGAGCAGTACTTC.

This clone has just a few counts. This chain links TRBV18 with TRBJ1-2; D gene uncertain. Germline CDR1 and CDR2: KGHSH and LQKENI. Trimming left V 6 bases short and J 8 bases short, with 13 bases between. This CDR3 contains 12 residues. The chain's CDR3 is CASSPTGYGYTF. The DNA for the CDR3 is TGTGCCAGCTCTCCAACGGGGTACGGCTACACCTTC.

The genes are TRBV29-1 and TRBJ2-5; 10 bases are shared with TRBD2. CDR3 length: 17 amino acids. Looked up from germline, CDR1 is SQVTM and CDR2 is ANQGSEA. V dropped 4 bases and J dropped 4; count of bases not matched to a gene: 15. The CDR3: CSVVGLAEMERGETQYF. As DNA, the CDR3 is TGCAGCGTTGTAGGACTAGCGGAGATGGAAAGAGGAGAGACCCAGTACTTC.

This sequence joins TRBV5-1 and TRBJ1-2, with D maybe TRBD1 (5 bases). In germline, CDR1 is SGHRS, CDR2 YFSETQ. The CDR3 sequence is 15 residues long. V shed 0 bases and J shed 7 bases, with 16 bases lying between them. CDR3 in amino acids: CASSLGVGQGRGYTF. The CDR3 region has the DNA TGCGCCAGCAGCTTGGGTGTTGGGCAGGGCCGTGGCTACACCTTC. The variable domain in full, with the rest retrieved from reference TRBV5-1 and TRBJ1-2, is KAGVTQTPRYLIKTRGQQVTLSCSPISGHRSVSWYQQTPGQGLQFLFEYFSETQRNKGNFPGRFSGRQFSNSRSEMNVSTLELGDSALYLCASSLGVGQGRGYTFGSGTRLTVV.

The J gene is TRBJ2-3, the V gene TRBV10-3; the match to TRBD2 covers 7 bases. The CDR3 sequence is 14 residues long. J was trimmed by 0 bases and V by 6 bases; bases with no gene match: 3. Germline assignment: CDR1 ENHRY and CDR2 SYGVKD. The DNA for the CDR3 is TGTGCCATCAGCTCAGCGGGAAGCACAGATACGCAGTATTTT. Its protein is CAISSAGSTDTQYF.

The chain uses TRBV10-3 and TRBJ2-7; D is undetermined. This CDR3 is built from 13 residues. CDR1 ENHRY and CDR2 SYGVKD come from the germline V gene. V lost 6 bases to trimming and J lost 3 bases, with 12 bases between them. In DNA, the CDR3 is TGTGCCATCAGGGGCCTAAGGGTCTACGAGCAGTACTTC. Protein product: CAIRGLRVYEQYF.

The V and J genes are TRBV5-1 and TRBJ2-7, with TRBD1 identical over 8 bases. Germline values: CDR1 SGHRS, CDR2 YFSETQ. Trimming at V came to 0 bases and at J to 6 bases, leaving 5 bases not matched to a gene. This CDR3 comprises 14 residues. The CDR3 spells CASSLVGTGPEQYF. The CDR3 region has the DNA TGCGCCAGCAGCTTGGTAGGGACAGGCCCCGAGCAGTACTTC.

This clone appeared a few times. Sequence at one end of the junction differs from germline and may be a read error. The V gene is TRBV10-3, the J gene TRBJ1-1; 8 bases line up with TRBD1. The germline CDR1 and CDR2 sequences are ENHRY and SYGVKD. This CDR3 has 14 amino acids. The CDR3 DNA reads TGTGCCATCAGTGAGGACGGACAGGGCGGGTCTACCAACTTT. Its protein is CAISEDGQGGSTNF.

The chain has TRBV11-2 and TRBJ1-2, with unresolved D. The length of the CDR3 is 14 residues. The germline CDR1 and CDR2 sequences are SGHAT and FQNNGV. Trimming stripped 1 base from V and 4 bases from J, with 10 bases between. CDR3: CASSLVGSRYGYTF. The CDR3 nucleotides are TGTGCCAGCAGCTTAGTAGGTTCTCGCTATGGCTACACCTTC.

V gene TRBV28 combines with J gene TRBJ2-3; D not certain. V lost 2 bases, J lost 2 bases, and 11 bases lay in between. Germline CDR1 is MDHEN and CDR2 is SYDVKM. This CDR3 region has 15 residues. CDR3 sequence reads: CASSLRFPVTDTQYF. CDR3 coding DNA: TGTGCCAGCAGTTTACGTTTCCCGGTCACAGATACGCAGTATTTT.

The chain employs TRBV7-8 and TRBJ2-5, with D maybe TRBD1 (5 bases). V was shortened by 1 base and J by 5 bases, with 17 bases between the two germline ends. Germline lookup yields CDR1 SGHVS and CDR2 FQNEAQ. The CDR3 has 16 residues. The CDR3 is CASSLGLTALGETQYF. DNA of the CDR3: TGTGCCAGCAGCTTAGGCTTGACAGCCCTCGGGGAGACCCAGTACTTC.

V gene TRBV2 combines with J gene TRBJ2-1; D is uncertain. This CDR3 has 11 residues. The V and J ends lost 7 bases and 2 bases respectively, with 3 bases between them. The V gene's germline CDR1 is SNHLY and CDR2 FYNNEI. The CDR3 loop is CASTAYNEQFF. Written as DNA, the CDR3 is TGTGCCAGCACCGCCTACAATGAGCAGTTCTTC.

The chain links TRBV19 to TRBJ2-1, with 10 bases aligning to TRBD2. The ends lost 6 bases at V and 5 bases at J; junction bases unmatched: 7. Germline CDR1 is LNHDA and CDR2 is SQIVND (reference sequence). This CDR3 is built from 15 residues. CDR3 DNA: TGTGCCAGTAGCCAGAGGACTAGCGGCCACAATGAGCAGTTCTTC. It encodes CASSQRTSGHNEQFF.

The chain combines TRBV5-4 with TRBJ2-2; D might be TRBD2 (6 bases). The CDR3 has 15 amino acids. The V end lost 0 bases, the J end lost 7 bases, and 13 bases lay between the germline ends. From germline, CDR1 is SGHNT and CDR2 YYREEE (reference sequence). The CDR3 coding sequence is TGTGCCAGCAGCTTGGGAGGGTCCGGGGGCGGGGAGCTGTTTTTT. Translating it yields CASSLGGSGGGELFF. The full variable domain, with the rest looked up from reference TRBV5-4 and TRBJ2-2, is ETGVTQSPTHLIKTRGQQVTLRCSSQSGHNTVSWYQQALGQGPQFIFQYYREEENGRGNFPPRFSGLQFPNYSSELNVNALELDDSALYLCASSLGGSGGGELFFGEGSRLTVL.

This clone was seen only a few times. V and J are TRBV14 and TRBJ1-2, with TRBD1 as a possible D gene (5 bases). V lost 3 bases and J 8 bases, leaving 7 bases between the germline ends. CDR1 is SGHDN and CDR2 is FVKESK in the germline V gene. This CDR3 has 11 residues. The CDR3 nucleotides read TGTGCCAGCAGCCATGGGGGGGGCTACACCTTC. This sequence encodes CASSHGGGYTF.

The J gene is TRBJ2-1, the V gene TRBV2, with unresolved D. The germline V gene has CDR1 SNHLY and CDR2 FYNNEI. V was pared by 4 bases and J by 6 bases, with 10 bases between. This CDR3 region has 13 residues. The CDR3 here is CASSVRSPNEQFF. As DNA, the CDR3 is TGTGCCAGCAGTGTTAGGAGTCCCAATGAGCAGTTCTTC.

The DNA of the CDR3 is TGTGCCAGTAGTATGCAGGGACAGGGGAATGAAAAACTGTTTTTT. Translating gives CASSMQGQGNEKLFF. The chain joins TRBV19 to TRBJ1-4, with TRBD1 matching 10 bases. Losses at the gene ends were 3 bases for V and 5 bases for J; bases not matched to a gene: 3. The CDR3 spans 15 residues. From germline, CDR1 is LNHDA and CDR2 SQIVND (reference sequence). Full variable domain (rest looked up from reference TRBV19 and TRBJ1-4): DGGITQSPKYLFRKEGQNVTLSCEQNLNHDAMYWYRQDPGQGLRLIYYSQIVNDFQKGDIAEGYSVSREKKESFPLTVTSAQKNPTAFYLCASSMQGQGNEKLFFGSGTQLSVL.

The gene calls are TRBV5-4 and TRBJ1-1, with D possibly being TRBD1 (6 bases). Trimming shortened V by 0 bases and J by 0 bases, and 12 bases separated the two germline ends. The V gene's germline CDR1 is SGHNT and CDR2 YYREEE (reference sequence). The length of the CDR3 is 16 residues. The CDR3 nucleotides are TGTGCCAGCAGCTTGGGAGGGAGGGGGATGAACACTGAAGCTTTCTTT. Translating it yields CASSLGGRGMNTEAFF.

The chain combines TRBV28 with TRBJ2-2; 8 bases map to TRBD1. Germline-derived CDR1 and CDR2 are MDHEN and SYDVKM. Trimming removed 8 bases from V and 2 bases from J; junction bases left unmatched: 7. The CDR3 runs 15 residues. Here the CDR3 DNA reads TGTGCCAGCCTTTACGGGACAGGAAACACCGGGGAGCTGTTTTTT. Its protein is CASLYGTGNTGELFF.

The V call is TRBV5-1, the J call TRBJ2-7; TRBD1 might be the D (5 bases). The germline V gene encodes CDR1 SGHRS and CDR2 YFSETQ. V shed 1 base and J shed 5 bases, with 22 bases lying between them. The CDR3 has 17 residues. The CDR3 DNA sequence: TGCGCCAGCAGCTTGTTGCCTCCTGGGGCTGACATCCACGAGCAGTACTTC. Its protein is CASSLLPPGADIHEQYF. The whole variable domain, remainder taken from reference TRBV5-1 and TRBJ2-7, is KAGVTQTPRYLIKTRGQQVTLSCSPISGHRSVSWYQQTPGQGLQFLFEYFSETQRNKGNFPGRFSGRQFSNSRSEMNVSTLELGDSALYLCASSLLPPGADIHEQYFGPGTRLTVT.

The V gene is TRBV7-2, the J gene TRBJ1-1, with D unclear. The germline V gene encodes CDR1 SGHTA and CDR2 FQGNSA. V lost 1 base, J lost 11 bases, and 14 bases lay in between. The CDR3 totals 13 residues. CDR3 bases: TGTGCCAGCAGCTTAGAAAGGAGGGCGGAGGCTTTCTTT. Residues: CASSLERRAEAFF. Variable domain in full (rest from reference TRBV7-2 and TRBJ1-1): GAGVSQSPSNKVTEKGKDVELRCDPISGHTALYWYRQSLGQGLEFLIYFQGNSAPDKSGLPSDRFSAERTGGSVSTLTIQRTQQEDSAVYLCASSLERRAEAFFGQGTRLTVV.

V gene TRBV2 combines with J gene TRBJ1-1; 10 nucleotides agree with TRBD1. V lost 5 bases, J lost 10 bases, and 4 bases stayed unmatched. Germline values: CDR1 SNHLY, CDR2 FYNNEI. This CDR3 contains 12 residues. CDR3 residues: CASSSDRGGAFF. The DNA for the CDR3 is TGTGCCAGCAGTTCGGACAGGGGGGGAGCTTTCTTT.

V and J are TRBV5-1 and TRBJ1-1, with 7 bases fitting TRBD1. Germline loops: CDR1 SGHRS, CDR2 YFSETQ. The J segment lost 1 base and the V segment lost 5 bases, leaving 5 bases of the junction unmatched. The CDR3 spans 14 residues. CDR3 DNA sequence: TGCGCCAGCAGGACTGGGACAGCGAACACTGAAGCTTTCTTT. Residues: CASRTGTANTEAFF.

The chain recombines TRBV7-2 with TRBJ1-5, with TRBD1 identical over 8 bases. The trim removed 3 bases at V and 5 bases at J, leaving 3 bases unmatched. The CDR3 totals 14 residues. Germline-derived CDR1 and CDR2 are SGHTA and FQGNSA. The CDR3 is CASSFGTGYQPQHF. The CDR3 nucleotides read TGTGCCAGCAGCTTCGGGACAGGTTATCAGCCCCAGCATTTT.